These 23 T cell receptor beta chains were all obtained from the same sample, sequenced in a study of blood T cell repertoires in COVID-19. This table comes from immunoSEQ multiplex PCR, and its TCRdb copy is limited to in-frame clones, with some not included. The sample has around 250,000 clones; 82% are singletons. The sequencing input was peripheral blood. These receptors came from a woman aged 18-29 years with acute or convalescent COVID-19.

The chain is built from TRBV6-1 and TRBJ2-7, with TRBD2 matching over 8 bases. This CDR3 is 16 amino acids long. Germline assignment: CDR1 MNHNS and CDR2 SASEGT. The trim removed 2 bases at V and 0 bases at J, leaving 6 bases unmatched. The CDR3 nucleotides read TGTGCCAGCAGTGAACAAGCGGGAGCCAGCTCCTACGAGCAGTACTTC. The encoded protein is CASSEQAGASSYEQYF.

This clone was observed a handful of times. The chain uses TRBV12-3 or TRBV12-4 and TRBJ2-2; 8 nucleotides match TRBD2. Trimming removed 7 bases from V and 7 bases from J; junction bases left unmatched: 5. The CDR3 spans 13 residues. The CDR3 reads CASTRTSNGELFF. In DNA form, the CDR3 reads TGTGCCAGCACCCGGACTAGCAACGGGGAGCTGTTTTTT.

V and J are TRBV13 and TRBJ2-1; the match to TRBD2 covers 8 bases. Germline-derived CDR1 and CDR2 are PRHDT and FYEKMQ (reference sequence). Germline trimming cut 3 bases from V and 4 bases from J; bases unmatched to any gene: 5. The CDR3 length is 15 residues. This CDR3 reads CASSFSGSRYNEQFF. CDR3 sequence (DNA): TGTGCCAGCAGCTTCAGCGGGAGTAGATACAATGAGCAGTTCTTC.

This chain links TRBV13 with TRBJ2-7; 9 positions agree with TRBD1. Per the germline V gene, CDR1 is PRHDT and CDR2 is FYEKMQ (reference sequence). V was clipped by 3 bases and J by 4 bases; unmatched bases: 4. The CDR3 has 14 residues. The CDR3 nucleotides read TGTGCCAGCAGCTTGGGACAGGGATGGTACGAGCAGTACTTC. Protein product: CASSLGQGWYEQYF. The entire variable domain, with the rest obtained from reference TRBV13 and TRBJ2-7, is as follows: AAGVIQSPRHLIKEKRETATLKCYPIPRHDTVYWYQQGPGQDPQFLISFYEKMQSDKGSIPDRFSAQQFSDYHSELNMSSLELGDSALYFCASSLGQGWYEQYFGPGTRLTVT.

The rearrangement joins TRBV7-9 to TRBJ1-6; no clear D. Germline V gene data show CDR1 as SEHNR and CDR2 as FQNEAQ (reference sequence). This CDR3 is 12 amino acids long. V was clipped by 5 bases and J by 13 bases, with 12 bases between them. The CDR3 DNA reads TGTGCCAGCAGCCGGGATCAGGCGCCCCTCCACTTT. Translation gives CASSRDQAPLHF.

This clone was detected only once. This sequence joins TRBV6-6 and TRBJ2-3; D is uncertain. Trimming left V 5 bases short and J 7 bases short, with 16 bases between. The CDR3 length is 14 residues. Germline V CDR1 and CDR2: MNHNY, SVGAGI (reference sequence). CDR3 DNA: TGTGCCAGCAGTCCGCCAGGAAATCGGTATACGCAGTATTTT. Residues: CASSPPGNRYTQYF.

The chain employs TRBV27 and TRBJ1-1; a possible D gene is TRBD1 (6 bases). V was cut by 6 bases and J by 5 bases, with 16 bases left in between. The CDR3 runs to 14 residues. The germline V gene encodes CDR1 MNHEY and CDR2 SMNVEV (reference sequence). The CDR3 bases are TGTGCCAGCAGATTGGAAGGGGGAATAACTGAAGCTTTCTTT. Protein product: CASRLEGGITEAFF.

CDR3 sequence (DNA): TGTGCCAGCAGCTTCACAGGGGGAGATTCACCCCTCCACTTT. This sequence encodes CASSFTGGDSPLHF. The chain has TRBV11-2 and TRBJ1-6; 8 nucleotides agree with TRBD1. CDR3 length: 14 residues. The ends lost 3 bases at V and 8 bases at J; junction bases unmatched: 3. CDR1 is SGHAT and CDR2 is FQNNGV in the germline V gene. The whole variable domain, filled in from reference TRBV11-2 and TRBJ1-6, reads EAGVAQSPRYKIIEKRQSVAFWCNPISGHATLYWYQQILGQGPKLLIQFQNNGVVDDSQLPKDRFSAERLKGVDSTLKIQPAKLEDSAVYLCASSFTGGDSPLHFGNGTRLTVT.

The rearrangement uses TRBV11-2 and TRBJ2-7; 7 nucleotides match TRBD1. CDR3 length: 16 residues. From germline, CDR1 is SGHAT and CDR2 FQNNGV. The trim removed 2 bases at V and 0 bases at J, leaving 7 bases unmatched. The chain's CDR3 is CASSLTGTESSYEQYF. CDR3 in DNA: TGTGCCAGCAGCTTAACGGGGACAGAGAGCTCCTACGAGCAGTACTTC. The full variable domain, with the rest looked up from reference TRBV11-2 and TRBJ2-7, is EAGVAQSPRYKIIEKRQSVAFWCNPISGHATLYWYQQILGQGPKLLIQFQNNGVVDDSQLPKDRFSAERLKGVDSTLKIQPAKLEDSAVYLCASSLTGTESSYEQYFGPGTRLTVT.

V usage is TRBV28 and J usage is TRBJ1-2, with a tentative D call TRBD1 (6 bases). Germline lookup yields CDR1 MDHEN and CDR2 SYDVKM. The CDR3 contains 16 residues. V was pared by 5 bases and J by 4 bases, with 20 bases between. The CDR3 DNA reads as TGTGCCAGCAGTGTCGGGGGGCGACCTACCGTCTATGGCTACACCTTC. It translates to CASSVGGRPTVYGYTF.

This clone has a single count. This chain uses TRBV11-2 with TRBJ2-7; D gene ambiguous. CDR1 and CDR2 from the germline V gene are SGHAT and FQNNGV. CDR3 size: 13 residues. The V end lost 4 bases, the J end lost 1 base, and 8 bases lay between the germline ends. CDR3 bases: TGTGCCAGCAGCTCCCTGGAGTCCTACGAGCAGTACTTC. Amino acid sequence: CASSSLESYEQYF.

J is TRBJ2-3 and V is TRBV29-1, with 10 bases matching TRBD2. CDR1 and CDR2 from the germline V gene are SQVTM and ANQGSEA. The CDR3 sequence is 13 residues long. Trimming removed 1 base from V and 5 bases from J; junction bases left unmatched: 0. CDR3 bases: TGCAGCGTTGAAGCTAGCGGGGGAGATACGCAGTATTTT. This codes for CSVEASGGDTQYF.

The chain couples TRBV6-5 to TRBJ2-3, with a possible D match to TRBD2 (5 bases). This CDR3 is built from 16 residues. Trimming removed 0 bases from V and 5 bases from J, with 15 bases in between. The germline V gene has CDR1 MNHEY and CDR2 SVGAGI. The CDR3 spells CASSYSRRAGGDTQYF. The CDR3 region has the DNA TGTGCCAGCAGTTACTCAAGGCGGGCCGGAGGAGATACGCAGTATTTT.

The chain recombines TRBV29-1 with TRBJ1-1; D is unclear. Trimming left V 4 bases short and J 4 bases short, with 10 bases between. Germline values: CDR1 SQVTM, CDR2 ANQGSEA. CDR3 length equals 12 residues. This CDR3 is CSVGVPPTEAFF. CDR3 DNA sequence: TGCAGCGTTGGCGTACCCCCCACTGAAGCTTTCTTT.

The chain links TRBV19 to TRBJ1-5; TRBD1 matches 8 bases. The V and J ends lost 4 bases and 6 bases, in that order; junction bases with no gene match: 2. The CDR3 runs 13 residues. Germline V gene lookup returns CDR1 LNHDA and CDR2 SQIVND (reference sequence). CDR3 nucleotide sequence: TGTGCCAGTAGTACACAGGGGGGTCAGCCCCAGCATTTT. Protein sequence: CASSTQGGQPQHF.

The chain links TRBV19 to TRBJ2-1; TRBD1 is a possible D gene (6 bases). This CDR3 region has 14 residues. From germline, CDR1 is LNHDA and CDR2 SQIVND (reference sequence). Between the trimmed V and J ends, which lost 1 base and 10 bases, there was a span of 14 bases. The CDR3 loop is CASSIARQALEQFF. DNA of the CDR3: TGTGCCAGTAGTATAGCCCGACAGGCATTGGAGCAGTTCTTC.

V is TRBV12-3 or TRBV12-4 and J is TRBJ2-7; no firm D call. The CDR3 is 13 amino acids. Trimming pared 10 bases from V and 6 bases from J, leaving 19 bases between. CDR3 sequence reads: CATFSEETGEQYF. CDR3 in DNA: TGTGCCACCTTCTCTGAGGAAACGGGCGAGCAGTACTTC.

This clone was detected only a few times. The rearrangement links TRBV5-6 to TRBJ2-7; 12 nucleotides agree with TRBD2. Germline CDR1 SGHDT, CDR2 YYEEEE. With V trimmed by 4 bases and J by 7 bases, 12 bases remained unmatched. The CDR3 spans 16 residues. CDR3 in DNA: TGTGCCAGCAGCCCGCCGACTAGCGGGAGAATGGGGGAGCAGTACTTC. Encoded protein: CASSPPTSGRMGEQYF.

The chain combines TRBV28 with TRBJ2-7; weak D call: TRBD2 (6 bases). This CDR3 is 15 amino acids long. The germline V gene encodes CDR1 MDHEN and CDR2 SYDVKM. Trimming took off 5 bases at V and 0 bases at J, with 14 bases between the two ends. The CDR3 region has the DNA TGTGCCAGCAGTACCGGGGAGGCGAGCTCCTACGAGCAGTACTTC. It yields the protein CASSTGEASSYEQYF.

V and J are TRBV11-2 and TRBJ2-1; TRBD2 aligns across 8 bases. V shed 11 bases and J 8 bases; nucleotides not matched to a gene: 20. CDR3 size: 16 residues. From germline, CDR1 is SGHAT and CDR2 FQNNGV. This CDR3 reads CAVARGIAGGYDEQFF. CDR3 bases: TGTGCCGTTGCTAGGGGCATTGCGGGAGGATACGATGAGCAGTTCTTC.

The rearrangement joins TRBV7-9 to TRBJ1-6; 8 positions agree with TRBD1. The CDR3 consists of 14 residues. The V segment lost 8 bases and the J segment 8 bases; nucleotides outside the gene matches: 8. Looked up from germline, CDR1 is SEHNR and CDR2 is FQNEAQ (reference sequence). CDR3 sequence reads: CASGLGQGDSPLHF. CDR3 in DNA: TGTGCCAGCGGTCTAGGACAGGGAGATTCACCCCTCCACTTT. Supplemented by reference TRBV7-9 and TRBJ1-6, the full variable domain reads DTGVSQNPRHKITKRGQNVTFRCDPISEHNRLYWYRQTLGQGPEFLTYFQNEAQLEKSRLLSDRFSAERPKGSFSTLEIQRTEQGDSAMYLCASGLGQGDSPLHFGNGTRLTVT.

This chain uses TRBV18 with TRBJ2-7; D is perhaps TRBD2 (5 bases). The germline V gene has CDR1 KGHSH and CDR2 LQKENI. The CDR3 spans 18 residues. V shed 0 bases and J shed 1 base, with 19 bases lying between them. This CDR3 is CASSPPSLGSGGSYEQYF. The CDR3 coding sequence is TGTGCCAGCTCACCACCGTCGCTTGGGAGCGGAGGTTCCTACGAGCAGTACTTC.

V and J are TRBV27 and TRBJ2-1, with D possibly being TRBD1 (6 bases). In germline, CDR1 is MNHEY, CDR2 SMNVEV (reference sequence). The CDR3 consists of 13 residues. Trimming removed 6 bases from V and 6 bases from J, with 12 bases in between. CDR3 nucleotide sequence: TGTGCCAGCAGGCCAGGGGCAGGCAATGAGCAGTTCTTC. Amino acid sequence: CASRPGAGNEQFF.